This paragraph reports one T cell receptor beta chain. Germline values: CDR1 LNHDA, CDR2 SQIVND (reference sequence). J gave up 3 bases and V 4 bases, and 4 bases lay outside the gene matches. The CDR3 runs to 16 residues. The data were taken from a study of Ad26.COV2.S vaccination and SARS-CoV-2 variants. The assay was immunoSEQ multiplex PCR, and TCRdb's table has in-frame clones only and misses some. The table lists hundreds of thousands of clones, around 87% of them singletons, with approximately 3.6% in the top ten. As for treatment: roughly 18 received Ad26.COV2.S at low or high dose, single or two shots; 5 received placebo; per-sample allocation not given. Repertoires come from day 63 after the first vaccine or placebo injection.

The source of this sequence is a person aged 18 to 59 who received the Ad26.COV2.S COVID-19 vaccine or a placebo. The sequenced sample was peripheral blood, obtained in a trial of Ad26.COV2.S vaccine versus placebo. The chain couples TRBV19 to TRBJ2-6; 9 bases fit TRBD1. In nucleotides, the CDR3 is TGTGCCAGTAGTAGACAGGGGGTATATGGGGCCAACGTCCTGACTTTC. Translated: CASSRQGVYGANVLTF.